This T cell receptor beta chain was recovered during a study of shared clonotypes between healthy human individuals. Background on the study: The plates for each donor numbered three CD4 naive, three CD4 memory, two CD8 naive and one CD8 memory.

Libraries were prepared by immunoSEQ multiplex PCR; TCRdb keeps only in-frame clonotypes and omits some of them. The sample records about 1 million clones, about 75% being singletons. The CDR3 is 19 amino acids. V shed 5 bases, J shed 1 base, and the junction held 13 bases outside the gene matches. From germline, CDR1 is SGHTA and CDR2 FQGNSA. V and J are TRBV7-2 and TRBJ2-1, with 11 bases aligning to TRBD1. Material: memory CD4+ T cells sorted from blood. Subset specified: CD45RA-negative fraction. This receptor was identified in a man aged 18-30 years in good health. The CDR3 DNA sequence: TGTGCCAGCAGCCCTCGGACAGGGGGCGCATTCGGGTCCTACAATGAGCAGTTCTTC. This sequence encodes CASSPRTGGAFGSYNEQFF.